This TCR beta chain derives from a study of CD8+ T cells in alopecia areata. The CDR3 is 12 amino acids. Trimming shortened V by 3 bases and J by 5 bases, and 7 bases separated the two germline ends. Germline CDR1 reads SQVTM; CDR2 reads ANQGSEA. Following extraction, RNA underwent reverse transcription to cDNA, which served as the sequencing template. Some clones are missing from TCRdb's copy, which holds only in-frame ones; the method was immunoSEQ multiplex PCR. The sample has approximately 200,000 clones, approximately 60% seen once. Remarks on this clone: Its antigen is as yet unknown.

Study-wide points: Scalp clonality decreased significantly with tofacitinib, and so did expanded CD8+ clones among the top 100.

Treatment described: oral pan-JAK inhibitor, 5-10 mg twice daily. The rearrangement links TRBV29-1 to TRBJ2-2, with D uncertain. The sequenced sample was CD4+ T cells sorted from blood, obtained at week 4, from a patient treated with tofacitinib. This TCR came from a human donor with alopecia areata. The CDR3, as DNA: TGCAGCGTTGATGACACGACCGGGGAGCTGTTTTTT. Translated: CSVDDTTGELFF.